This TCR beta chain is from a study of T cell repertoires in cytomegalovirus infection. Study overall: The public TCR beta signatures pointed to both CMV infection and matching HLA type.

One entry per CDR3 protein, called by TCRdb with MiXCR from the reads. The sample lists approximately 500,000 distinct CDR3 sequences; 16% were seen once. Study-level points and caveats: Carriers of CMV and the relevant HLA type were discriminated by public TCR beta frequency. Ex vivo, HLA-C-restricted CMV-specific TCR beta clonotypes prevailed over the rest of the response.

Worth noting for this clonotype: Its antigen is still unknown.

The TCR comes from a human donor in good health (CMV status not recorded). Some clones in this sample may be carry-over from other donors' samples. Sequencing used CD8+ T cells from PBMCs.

The CDR3 protein is CASRSGRRGSYNEQFF. The CDR3 DNA is TGTGCCAGCCGGAGCGGGAGGAGGGGCTCCTACAATGAGCAGTTCTTC. The V and J genes are TRBV13 and TRBJ2-1, with 9 bases lining up with TRBD2. CDR3 size: 16 residues. The J segment lost 0 bases and the V segment lost 8 bases, leaving 8 bases of the junction unmatched. Germline CDR1 is PRHDT and CDR2 is FYEKMQ (reference sequence). Combining the CDR3 with reference TRBV13 and TRBJ2-1 gives the whole variable domain AAGVIQSPRHLIKEKRETATLKCYPIPRHDTVYWYQQGPGQDPQFLISFYEKMQSDKGSIPDRFSAQQFSDYHSELNMSSLELGDSALYFCASRSGRRGSYNEQFFGPGTRLTVL.